These 5 T cell receptor beta chains were sequenced from one sample in a study of cytomegalovirus exposure and HLA in healthy donors. Amplification used 60 Vbeta primers and 13 Jbeta primers. The repertoire was sequenced with immunoSEQ multiplex PCR; TCRdb's copy has only in-frame clones and lacks some. This table holds about 110,000 clones, 73% found once. The sequencing input was PBMCs. Source of these receptors: a man aged 25-40 years in good health and CMV-seronegative.

The gene calls are TRBV7-8 and TRBJ2-3, with 8 positions matching TRBD1. Losses at the gene ends were 2 bases for V and 0 bases for J; bases not matched to a gene: 10. CDR1 and CDR2 (germline): SGHVS, FQNEAQ. This CDR3 contains 18 residues. The CDR3 region has the DNA TGTGCCAGCAGCTTATTTCAGGGGGCTCGGATCAGCACAGATACGCAGTATTTT. This sequence encodes CASSLFQGARISTDTQYF.

This clone was picked up one time. The chain has TRBV28 and TRBJ2-1; no definite D call. CDR1 is MDHEN and CDR2 is SYDVKM in the germline V gene. The CDR3 is 13 amino acids. Trimming left V 5 bases short and J 9 bases short, with 14 bases between. In nucleotides, the CDR3 is TGTGCCAGCAGTCCGCGAATTAGTAGTGAGCAGTTCTTC. It yields the protein CASSPRISSEQFF.

V gene TRBV2 combines with J gene TRBJ2-1, with 9 bases aligning to TRBD2. V lost 11 bases and J lost 4; bases outside the gene matches: 9. CDR1 SNHLY and CDR2 FYNNEI come from the germline V gene. This CDR3 is built from 14 residues. The chain's CDR3 is CAGMAGGIYNEQFF. DNA of the CDR3: TGTGCCGGAATGGCGGGGGGGATTTACAATGAGCAGTTCTTC.

The chain is built from TRBV10-1 and TRBJ2-7, with TRBD2 matching over 9 bases. Germline loops: CDR1 WNHNN, CDR2 SYGVQD (reference sequence). The CDR3 has 13 residues. V dropped 5 bases and J dropped 3; count of bases not matched to a gene: 2. CDR3 protein: CASSLAGDYEQYF. DNA for the CDR3: TGCGCCAGCAGTTTAGCGGGAGACTACGAGCAGTACTTC.

The chain is built from TRBV10-3 and TRBJ2-2; D is perhaps TRBD2 (5 bases). Trimming shortened V by 6 bases and J by 3 bases, and 17 bases separated the two germline ends. The CDR3 totals 16 residues. The germline V gene encodes CDR1 ENHRY and CDR2 SYGVKD. The CDR3 bases are TGTGCCATCAGCGCTCGGGGAGCGAGTTACACCGGGGAGCTGTTTTTT. It codes for CAISARGASYTGELFF.